The rows below give T cell receptor beta chains drawn from one sample of a study of PD-1 blockade in classical Hodgkin lymphoma. TCRdb's copy holds only in-frame clones and misses some; the assay was immunoSEQ multiplex PCR. The sample consists of just over 60,000 clones, around 89% of them appearing once. The sample in question was peripheral blood mononuclear cells (PBMCs), obtained at baseline. These receptors were taken from a human donor with classical Hodgkin lymphoma. The CDR3 runs from the conserved cysteine through the conserved F or W. D genes are given only for firm matches. Clone size is stated in some rows and not others, as once, few, many or a class when expanded.

J gene: TRBJ2-1; V gene: TRBV7-9; D gene: .; clone size: .; CDR3 DNA: TGCGCCAGCAGCCAAGCGTCCTCATGGACAATCTACAATGAGCAGTTCTTC; CDR3 protein: CASSQASSWTIYNEQFF
J gene: TRBJ1-2; V gene: TRBV4-2; D gene: TRBD1; clone size: once; CDR3 DNA: TGTGCCAGCAGCCCGGGACAGGGGTTAATTGGCTACACCTTC; CDR3 protein: CASSPGQGLIGYTF
J gene: TRBJ1-2; V gene: TRBV29-1; D gene: .; clone size: .; CDR3 DNA: TGCAGCGTTGCCGCTAACTATGGCTACACCTTC; CDR3 protein: CSVAANYGYTF
J gene: TRBJ2-5; V gene: TRBV18; D gene: TRBD1; clone size: once; CDR3 DNA: TGTGCCAGCTCACCTTTTGGGGACAGTCAAGAGACCCAGTACTTC; CDR3 protein: CASSPFGDSQETQYF
J gene: TRBJ1-2; V gene: TRBV21-1; D gene: .; clone size: .; CDR3 DNA: TGTGCCAGCAGCCGCGAGACAGGGCCTCACCCCTATGGCTACACCTTC; CDR3 protein: CASSRETGPHPYGYTF
J gene: TRBJ1-2; V gene: TRBV30; D gene: .; clone size: .; CDR3 DNA: TGTGCCTGGAGTGTGACGGGACAACGCTACACCTTC; CDR3 protein: CAWSVTGQRYTF
J gene: TRBJ2-2; V gene: TRBV11-3; D gene: .; clone size: .; CDR3 DNA: TGTGCCAGCAGCTTCTTAAACGGGGAGCTGTTTTTT; CDR3 protein: CASSFLNGELFF
J gene: TRBJ1-2; V gene: TRBV7-9; D gene: .; clone size: .; CDR3 DNA: TGTGCCAGCAGCTTAGGCGGTAGCTATGGCTACACCTTC; CDR3 protein: CASSLGGSYGYTF
J gene: TRBJ2-7; V gene: TRBV11-2; D gene: TRBD2; clone size: .; CDR3 DNA: TGTGCCAGCAGCTTAATGGGGGTAGCGGGGTTATACGAGCAGTACTTC; CDR3 protein: CASSLMGVAGLYEQYF
J gene: TRBJ1-2; V gene: TRBV6-5; D gene: TRBD1; clone size: .; CDR3 DNA: TGTGCCAGCAGTATAGACAGGGGACCTAACTATGGCTACACCTTC; CDR3 protein: CASSIDRGPNYGYTF
J gene: TRBJ1-2; V gene: TRBV4-3; D gene: .; clone size: .; CDR3 DNA: TGCGCCAGCAGCCACAGTTGGAATTCACTCTATGGCTACACCTTC; CDR3 protein: CASSHSWNSLYGYTF
J gene: TRBJ1-1; V gene: TRBV6-5; D gene: TRBD1; clone size: .; CDR3 DNA: TGTGCCAGCAGTTCGCAGGGGGCTGTGGACACTGAAGCTTTCTTT; CDR3 protein: CASSSQGAVDTEAFF
J gene: TRBJ2-1; V gene: TRBV10-3; D gene: .; clone size: .; CDR3 DNA: TGTGCCATCAGTCCGGGACCTAGCTACAATGAGCAGTTCTTC; CDR3 protein: CAISPGPSYNEQFF
J gene: TRBJ2-1; V gene: TRBV4-3; D gene: .; clone size: .; CDR3 DNA: TGCGCCAGCAGCCAAGATTCGGGGGCCAGCAATGAGCAGTTCTTC; CDR3 protein: CASSQDSGASNEQFF
J gene: TRBJ2-1; V gene: TRBV9; D gene: TRBD2; clone size: few; CDR3 DNA: TGTGCCAGCAGCGCGAACGGGACTAGTGGAAATGAGCAGTTCTTC; CDR3 protein: CASSANGTSGNEQFF
J gene: TRBJ2-3; V gene: TRBV19; D gene: .; clone size: .; CDR3 DNA: TGTGCCAGTAGTATAGATGTAGCCCCCAGGCCAGATACGCAGTATTTT; CDR3 protein: CASSIDVAPRPDTQYF
J gene: TRBJ2-7; V gene: TRBV21-1; D gene: .; clone size: .; CDR3 DNA: TGTGCCAGCAGCAGACCCTACGAGCAGTACTTC; CDR3 protein: CASSRPYEQYF
J gene: TRBJ2-7; V gene: TRBV4-3; D gene: .; clone size: .; CDR3 DNA: TGCGCCAGCAGCGTATACGTCGGGTCCGAGCAGTACTTC; CDR3 protein: CASSVYVGSEQYF
J gene: TRBJ2-1; V gene: TRBV10-3; D gene: TRBD2; clone size: .; CDR3 DNA: TGTGCCATCAGGGCTAGTAGTCGCGGGGGGGAATACAATGAGCAGTTCTTC; CDR3 protein: CAIRASSRGGEYNEQFF
J gene: TRBJ1-4; V gene: TRBV28; D gene: .; clone size: few; CDR3 DNA: TGTGCCAGCAGTTTACAGGGGTCTAATGAAAAACTGTTTTTT; CDR3 protein: CASSLQGSNEKLFF